A single sample gave rise to the 18 T cell receptor beta chains below, sequenced in a study of early T cells in non-severe SARS-CoV-2 infection. TCRdb reprocessed the 5' RACE reads with MiXCR, giving one entry per CDR3 protein. Of about 48,000 distinct CDR3 sequences listed, around 10% were seen once; the top ten hold roughly 8%. The sample comprised whole blood. These receptors originate from an adult who was a healthcare worker with PCR-confirmed SARS-CoV-2 infection or an uninfected control (not recorded which).

This clonotype was detected a few times. This sequence joins TRBV5-1 and TRBJ2-3; TRBD2 might be the D (6 bases). Per the germline V gene, CDR1 is SGHRS and CDR2 is YFSETQ. V dropped 0 bases and J dropped 4 bases, with 15 bases sitting between them. This CDR3 has 16 residues. CDR3 residues: CASSLGAGYGSDTQYF. The CDR3 nucleotides are TGCGCCAGCAGCTTGGGTGCGGGATACGGATCAGATACGCAGTATTTT.

The chain links TRBV28 to TRBJ1-5; 9 nucleotides line up with TRBD1. The J segment lost 7 bases and the V segment lost 8 bases, leaving 6 bases of the junction unmatched. CDR1 is MDHEN and CDR2 is SYDVKM in the germline V gene. The CDR3 contains 13 residues. CDR3 protein: CASCGTGHQPQHF. DNA for the CDR3: TGTGCCAGCTGCGGGACAGGGCACCAGCCCCAGCATTTT.

Many counts were recorded for this clonotype. V and J are TRBV24-1 and TRBJ2-7, with D unclear. Trimming cost V 4 bases and J 6 bases, with 6 bases left between them. Germline loops: CDR1 KGHDR, CDR2 SFDVKD. The CDR3 is made up of 11 amino acids. CDR3 loop: CATSERGEQYF. Written as DNA, the CDR3 is TGTGCCACCAGTGAGCGAGGCGAGCAGTACTTC.

This clonotype was detected only a few times. The J gene is TRBJ2-7, the V gene TRBV28; 8 bases map to TRBD2. The ends lost 3 bases at V and 2 bases at J; junction bases unmatched: 6. CDR3 length: 15 amino acids. The germline V gene encodes CDR1 MDHEN and CDR2 SYDVKM. The CDR3 DNA is TGTGCCAGCAGTTTCGGAGCGGGAGCCACCTACGAGCAGTACTTC. As protein: CASSFGAGATYEQYF.

The chain couples TRBV7-9 to TRBJ2-3; tentative D call: TRBD2 (5 bases). V was pared by 8 bases and J by 2 bases, with 14 bases between. CDR1 SEHNR and CDR2 FQNEAQ come from the germline V gene (reference sequence). This CDR3 contains 14 residues. The CDR3 nucleotides read TGTGCCAGCGGACTGACCTGGAACACAGATACGCAGTATTTT. Translation: CASGLTWNTDTQYF. Full variable domain (remainder filled in from reference TRBV7-9 and TRBJ2-3): DTGVSQNPRHKITKRGQNVTFRCDPISEHNRLYWYRQTLGQGPEFLTYFQNEAQLEKSRLLSDRFSAERPKGSFSTLEIQRTEQGDSAMYLCASGLTWNTDTQYFGPGTRLTVL.

This clonotype occurred many times. The chain recombines TRBV5-1 with TRBJ1-4; 10 bases are shared with TRBD1. V shed 4 bases, J shed 5 bases, and the junction held 5 bases outside the gene matches. The CDR3 loop spans 15 amino acids. The germline V gene has CDR1 SGHRS and CDR2 YFSETQ. CDR3 sequence: CASSPRTGGNEKLFF. The CDR3 DNA follows: TGCGCCAGCAGCCCCCGGACAGGGGGGAATGAAAAACTGTTTTTT.

Ten or more counts support this clonotype. The gene calls are TRBV7-6 and TRBJ2-3, with 12 nucleotides matching TRBD2. The germline V gene has CDR1 SGHVS and CDR2 FNYEAQ. Trimming took 5 bases from V and 4 from J; bases not matched to a gene: 4. This CDR3 is 15 amino acids long. The CDR3 nucleotides read TGTGCCAGCAGCGAGACTAGCGGGAGTGCAGATACGCAGTATTTT. Translated: CASSETSGSADTQYF. Drawing the rest from reference TRBV7-6 and TRBJ2-3, the complete variable domain is GAGVSQSPRYKVTKRGQDVALRCDPISGHVSLYWYRQALGQGPEFLTYFNYEAQQDKSGLPNDRFSAERPEGSISTLTIQRTEQRDSAMYRCASSETSGSADTQYFGPGTRLTVL.

This chain links TRBV29-1 with TRBJ2-7, with D perhaps matching TRBD1 (6 bases). There are 13 residues in the CDR3. Germline V gene lookup returns CDR1 SQVTM and CDR2 ANQGSEA. The ends were cut back, 4 bases at V and 5 bases at J, with 15 bases in the middle. The CDR3 DNA follows: TGCAGCGTTGTCGTGACAGGTACCGACGAGCAGTACTTC. Protein sequence: CSVVVTGTDEQYF.

V and J are TRBV29-1 and TRBJ2-1, with 10 bases fitting TRBD1. CDR3 length: 12 amino acids. Losses at the gene ends were 4 bases for V and 9 bases for J; bases not matched to a gene: 3. Germline-derived CDR1 and CDR2 are SQVTM and ANQGSEA. The CDR3 reads CSVATGGGEQFF. In DNA form, the CDR3 reads TGCAGCGTTGCGACAGGGGGCGGTGAGCAGTTCTTC.

In this sample, this clonotype turned up many times. The chain joins TRBV4-1 to TRBJ2-3; the D is unclear. The CDR3 has 14 amino acids. Between the trimmed V and J ends, which lost 0 bases and 6 bases, there was a span of 10 bases. The V gene's germline CDR1 is MGHRA and CDR2 YSYEKL. CDR3 residues: CASSQDRNSDTQYF. CDR3 nucleotides: TGCGCCAGCAGCCAAGATCGGAATTCCGATACGCAGTATTTT.

There are many counts of this clonotype. The chain joins TRBV18 to TRBJ1-1; no clear D. CDR3 length: 15 residues. V was clipped by 6 bases and J by 4 bases, with 18 bases between them. CDR1 is KGHSH, CDR2 LQKENI, per germline. The CDR3 loop is CASSPIRDKGTEAFF. The CDR3 region has the DNA TGTGCCAGCTCCCCCATCCGGGATAAGGGCACTGAAGCTTTCTTT. Full variable domain (missing parts from reference TRBV18 and TRBJ1-1): NAGVMQNPRHLVRRRGQEARLRCSPMKGHSHVYWYRQLPEEGLKFMVYLQKENIIDESGMPKERFSAEFPKEGPSILRIQQVVRGDSAAYFCASSPIRDKGTEAFFGQGTRLTVV.

This clonotype was seen repeatedly, ten times or more. The chain couples TRBV21-1 to TRBJ1-2. TRBV21-1 is noted as a pseudogene. The CDR3 is 17 residues long. The CDR3 DNA is TGTGCCAGCCCCAAAGATGCGGCGGCCTTTAGCGTCTATGGCTACACCTTC. Protein: CASPKDAAAFSVYGYTF.

This clonotype appeared many times. The chain joins TRBV24-1 to TRBJ2-1; D is possibly TRBD2 (6 bases). Trimming took off 5 bases at V and 6 bases at J, with 16 bases between the two ends. Germline V CDR1 and CDR2: KGHDR, SFDVKD. This CDR3 has 15 amino acids. The CDR3 region is CATSALRAEGNEQFF. CDR3 DNA sequence: TGTGCCACCAGTGCCCTAAGGGCGGAGGGCAATGAGCAGTTCTTC.

The chain couples TRBV3-1 to TRBJ1-5; D uncertain. Trimming removed 0 bases from V and 0 bases from J, with 6 bases in between. Germline loops: CDR1 LGHDT, CDR2 YNNKEL (reference sequence). The CDR3 has 15 amino acids. The CDR3 region has the DNA TGTGCCAGCAGCCAAGATCACGATAGCAATCAGCCCCAGCATTTT. Protein product: CASSQDHDSNQPQHF.

This chain uses TRBV7-3 with TRBJ2-3; D may be TRBD2 (5 bases). V dropped 1 base and J dropped 2 bases, with 7 bases sitting between them. The CDR3 is 14 residues long. Germline CDR1 SGHTA, CDR2 FQGTGA. This CDR3 is CASSLIGDTDTQYF. CDR3 DNA: TGTGCCAGCAGCTTAATCGGGGACACAGATACGCAGTATTTT.

The chain recombines TRBV7-9 with TRBJ1-1, with TRBD1 matching over 7 bases. V lost 7 bases and J lost 6; bases outside the gene matches: 5. Germline V gene lookup returns CDR1 SEHNR and CDR2 FQNEAQ (reference sequence). The CDR3 covers 12 residues. The CDR3 spells CASKGQAPEAFF. CDR3 nucleotides: TGTGCCAGCAAAGGACAGGCCCCTGAAGCTTTCTTT.

This clonotype was counted ten times or more. The rearrangement joins TRBV12-3 or TRBV12-4 to TRBJ2-7; D may be TRBD2 (5 bases). Trimming shortened V by 4 bases and J by 0 bases, and 19 bases separated the two germline ends. The CDR3 runs 17 residues. The CDR3 sequence: CASSSARLSGFSYEQYF. The DNA of the CDR3 is TGTGCCAGCAGTTCTGCTCGGTTATCGGGATTCTCCTACGAGCAGTACTTC.

The table lists this clonotype with many counts. The rearrangement uses TRBV5-4 and TRBJ2-3, with 7 nucleotides matching TRBD2. V was pared by 0 bases and J by 5 bases, with 6 bases of the junction left unmatched. The germline CDR1 and CDR2 sequences are SGHNT and YYREEE (reference sequence). This CDR3 contains 15 residues. CDR3 DNA sequence: TGTGCCAGCAGCTTGGTTGGAGGGAGGGGAGATACGCAGTATTTT. Encoded protein: CASSLVGGRGDTQYF.